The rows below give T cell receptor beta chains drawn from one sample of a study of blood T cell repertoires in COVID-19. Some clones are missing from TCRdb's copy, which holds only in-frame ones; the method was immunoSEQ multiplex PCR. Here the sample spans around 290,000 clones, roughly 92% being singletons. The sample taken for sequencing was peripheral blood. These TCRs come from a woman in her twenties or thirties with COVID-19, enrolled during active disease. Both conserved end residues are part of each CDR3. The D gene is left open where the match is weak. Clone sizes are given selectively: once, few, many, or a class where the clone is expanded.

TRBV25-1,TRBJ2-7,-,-,TGTGCCAGCAGTGATAATTACGGGAGCTCCTACGAGCAGTACTTC,CASSDNYGSSYEQYF
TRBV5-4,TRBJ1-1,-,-,TGTGCCAGCAGCAGAGGGGACATTGGGTTTGCTGAAGCTTTCTTT,CASSRGDIGFAEAFF
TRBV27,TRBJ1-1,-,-,TGTGCCAGCAGTTTATCACAGATACGGAACACTGAAGCTTTCTTT,CASSLSQIRNTEAFF
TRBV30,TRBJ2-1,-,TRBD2,TGTGCCTGGAGTGTACTAGCGGGCCAAAAGGACAATGAGCAGTTCTTC,CAWSVLAGQKDNEQFF
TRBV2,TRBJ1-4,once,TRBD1,TGTGCCAGCACCACGGACAGGGGAAAACTGTTTTTT,CASTTDRGKLFF
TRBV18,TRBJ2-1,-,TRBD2,TGTGCCAGCTCATCCGGACTAGCGGGAGAGGGTGAGCAGTTCTTC,CASSSGLAGEGEQFF
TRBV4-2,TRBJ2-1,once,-,TGTGCCAGCAGCCAAGAGTCCTATCGGGAGAAGGGCGATGAGCAGTTCTTC,CASSQESYREKGDEQFF
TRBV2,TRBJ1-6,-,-,TGTGCCAGCAGTGGGACATCTAATTCACCCCTCCACTTT,CASSGTSNSPLHF
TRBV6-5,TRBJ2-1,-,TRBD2,TGTGCCAGCAGGGGGGGACTAGCGGGAAACAATGAGCAGTTCTTC,CASRGGLAGNNEQFF
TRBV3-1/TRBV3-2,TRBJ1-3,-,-,TGTGCCAGCAGCCAAGCACAGGGCTCTGGAAACACCATATATTTT,CASSQAQGSGNTIYF
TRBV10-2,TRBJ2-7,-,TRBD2,TGCGCCAGCAGTATCACAGGGACGGGACTAGCGTTCTCCTACGAGCAGTACTTC,CASSITGTGLAFSYEQYF
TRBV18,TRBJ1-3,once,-,TGTGCCAGCTCACTACAGGGAGGAAACACCATATATTTT,CASSLQGGNTIYF
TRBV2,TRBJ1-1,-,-,TGTGCCAGCAGTATCGACACTGAAGCTTTCTTT,CASSIDTEAFF
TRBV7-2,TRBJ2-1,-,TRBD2,TGTGCCAGCAGCTTAAGACTAGCGGGAGCCAATGAGCAGTTCTTC,CASSLRLAGANEQFF
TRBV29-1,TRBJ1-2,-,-,TGCAGCGTTCCTGAAGATGTCAGGAACCCATACTATGGCTACACCTTC,CSVPEDVRNPYYGYTF
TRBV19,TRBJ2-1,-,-,TGTGCCAGTAGTATTCACGGAGGGCGTGGGAATGAGCAGTTCTTC,CASSIHGGRGNEQFF
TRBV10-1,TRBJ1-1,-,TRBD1,TGCGCCAGCAGCTCAAGGCCGGGACAGGGGGCGAACACTGAAGCTTTCTTT,CASSSRPGQGANTEAFF
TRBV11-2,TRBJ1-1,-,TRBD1,TGTGCCAGCAGCCCTACTTCGGGACAGATCACTGAAGCTTTCTTT,CASSPTSGQITEAFF
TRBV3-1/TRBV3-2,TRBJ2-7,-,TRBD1,TGTGCCAGCAGCCAAGAGCGACAGGGGGCGAACTACGAGCAGTACTTC,CASSQERQGANYEQYF
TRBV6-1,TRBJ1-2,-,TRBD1,TGTGCCAGCAGTGAAGCGCTTCGAGGAGGGGGCGGCTACACCTTC,CASSEALRGGGGYTF
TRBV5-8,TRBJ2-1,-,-,TGTGCCAGCAGCGGAGGAGGAGGGAATCCCTACAATGAGCAGTTCTTC,CASSGGGGNPYNEQFF
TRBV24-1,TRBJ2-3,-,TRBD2,TGTGCCACCAGTGACTCCGACGGGACGACTAGCGGGACAGATACGCAGTATTTT,CATSDSDGTTSGTDTQYF
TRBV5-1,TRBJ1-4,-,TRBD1,TGCGCCAGCAGCCTTACAGGGGTGGGAACTAATGAAAAACTGTTTTTT,CASSLTGVGTNEKLFF
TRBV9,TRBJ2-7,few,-,TGTGCCAGCAGCGTGCTTGGTGACTTCTACGAGCAGTACTTC,CASSVLGDFYEQYF
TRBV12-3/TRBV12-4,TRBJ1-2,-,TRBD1,TGTGCCAGCAGTTCGGGGACAGGAGGCTACACCTTC,CASSSGTGGYTF
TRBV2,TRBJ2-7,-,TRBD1,TGTGCCAGCAGGGCTGGGACAGGGGCTTACTACGAGCAGTACTTC,CASRAGTGAYYEQYF
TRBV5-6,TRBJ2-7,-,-,TGTGCCAGCAGCTTGGCCTTGGCGGAACTCTACGAGCAGTACTTC,CASSLALAELYEQYF
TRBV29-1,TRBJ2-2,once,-,TGCAGCCTAAACGGAGCGCCGAACACCGGGGAGCTGTTTTTT,CSLNGAPNTGELFF
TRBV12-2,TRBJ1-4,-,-,TGTGCAAGTCGCACTAAATACAGGGAATCTAATGAAAAACTGTTTTTT,CASRTKYRESNEKLFF
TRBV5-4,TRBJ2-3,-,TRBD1,TGTGCCAGCAGCTTTCGACAGGGTTCAGATACGCAGTATTTT,CASSFRQGSDTQYF
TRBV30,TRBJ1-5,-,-,TGTGCCTGGAGCGCCAGGGGAGATCAGCCCCAGCATTTT,CAWSARGDQPQHF